The 8 T cell receptor beta chains presented below share a single source sample, sequenced in a study of shared clonotypes between healthy human individuals. Here immunoSEQ multiplex PCR was the method, and the copy in TCRdb shows in-frame clones only, minus some. Found here are around 700,000 clones, less than 80% of them singletons; the top ten hold around 2%. The sequencing input was memory CD4+ T cells sorted from blood. As for subset: CD45RA-negative fraction. These receptor sequences come from a woman in her twenties or thirties in good health.

The chain links TRBV7-9 to TRBJ1-1; D uncertain. The CDR3 contains 14 residues. CDR1 is SEHNR, CDR2 FQNEAQ, per germline (reference sequence). V was clipped by 4 bases and J by 3 bases, with 12 bases between them. CDR3 coding DNA: TGTGCCAGCAGCTCGCCCCAGGTTTACACTGAAGCTTTCTTT. Translating gives CASSSPQVYTEAFF.

The chain recombines TRBV10-3 with TRBJ1-1; D may be TRBD1 (5 bases). The ends were cut back, 9 bases at V and 10 bases at J, with 27 bases in the middle. The CDR3 is made up of 15 amino acids. The germline V gene has CDR1 ENHRY and CDR2 SYGVKD. The CDR3 loop is CAIRNTGGERPAAFF. The CDR3 nucleotides read TGTGCCATAAGAAATACGGGAGGGGAGCGTCCTGCAGCTTTCTTT.

This rearrangement joins TRBV28 to TRBJ2-3; D tentatively fits TRBD1 or TRBD2 (6 bases each). Germline V CDR1 and CDR2: MDHEN, SYDVKM. The CDR3 consists of 16 residues. Trimming took 3 bases from V and 0 from J, leaving 13 bases between them. The chain's CDR3 is CASSFWGATSTDTQYF. The CDR3 bases are TGTGCCAGCAGTTTCTGGGGGGCCACTAGCACAGATACGCAGTATTTT.

The chain joins TRBV7-9 to TRBJ2-6; D unclear. The ends were cut back, 3 bases at V and 4 bases at J, with 7 bases in the middle. This CDR3 is 14 amino acids long. Germline V gives CDR1 SEHNR, CDR2 FQNEAQ (reference sequence). This CDR3 reads CASSLAGGANVLTF. CDR3 nucleotides: TGTGCCAGCAGCTTGGCCGGAGGGGCCAACGTCCTGACTTTC.

The chain has TRBV20-1 and TRBJ2-5; D not certain. V was clipped by 6 bases and J by 5 bases, with 7 bases between them. The CDR3 consists of 10 residues. The germline CDR1 and CDR2 sequences are DFQATT and SNEGSKA (reference sequence). The CDR3 DNA sequence: TGCAGTGCGTTCGGGGAGACCCAGTACTTC. It is translated as CSAFGETQYF.

In this sample, this clone turned up a few times. This chain uses TRBV7-9 with TRBJ1-4; perhaps TRBD1 as D (6 bases). Per the germline V gene, CDR1 is SEHNR and CDR2 is FQNEAQ (reference sequence). V lost 6 bases and J 6 bases, leaving 14 bases between the germline ends. The length of the CDR3 is 14 residues. Here the CDR3 reads CASSAGTNDEKLFF. DNA of the CDR3: TGTGCCAGCAGTGCCGGGACAAATGATGAAAAACTGTTTTTT.

There are a few counts of this clone. The chain employs TRBV19 and TRBJ2-6; D is perhaps TRBD1 (6 bases). Trimming stripped 4 bases from V and 0 bases from J, with 19 bases between. Germline CDR1 is LNHDA and CDR2 is SQIVND (reference sequence). This CDR3 is 19 amino acids long. CDR3 DNA: TGTGCCAGTAGTACCCACACAGGGCAGACCAACTCTGGGGCCAACGTCCTGACTTTC. Encoded protein: CASSTHTGQTNSGANVLTF.

The chain uses TRBV5-1 and TRBJ2-7; 10 nucleotides line up with TRBD1. J gave up 2 bases and V 5 bases, and 7 bases lay outside the gene matches. There are 15 residues in the CDR3. Germline loops: CDR1 SGHRS, CDR2 YFSETQ. CDR3 amino acids: CASRWTGTGAYEQYF. The CDR3 DNA follows: TGCGCCAGCAGATGGACCGGGACAGGGGCCTACGAGCAGTACTTC.